This T cell receptor beta chain was sequenced during a study of OX40 agonist ivuxolimab in advanced cancers. Collection of blood occurred at baseline, at cycle 4 day 1, and at cycle 7 day 1. The assay was immunoSEQ multiplex PCR, and TCRdb's table has in-frame clones only and misses some. The sample shows about 84,000 clones, more than 75% of them seen only once. This clone was counted once. The source is an adult with an advanced solid tumor such as melanoma, head and neck, liver or kidney cancer. Sequencing was performed on CD4+ or CD8+ T cells sorted from blood, taken in a trial of the OX40 agonist ivuxolimab.

CDR3 in amino acids: CASSIMGAEGRTGELFF. The CDR3 nucleotides read TGTGCCAGTAGTATCATGGGGGCAGAGGGTAGGACCGGGGAGCTGTTTTTT. The V gene is TRBV19, the J gene TRBJ2-2, with D tentatively TRBD1 (6 bases). CDR3 length: 17 amino acids. From germline, CDR1 is LNHDA and CDR2 SQIVND (reference sequence). Trimming pared 3 bases from V and 5 bases from J, leaving 19 bases between.